One sample yielded the 19 T cell receptor beta chains listed below, sequenced in a study of T cell changes during pregnancy in multiple sclerosis. Clones were read by immunoSEQ multiplex PCR, and TCRdb kept only the in-frame ones, dropping some. The data show under 50,000 clones, with about 90% seen just once and roughly 0.66% held by the top ten. The sample was CD4+ T cells from peripheral blood mononuclear cells, taken in the second trimester of pregnancy. These receptor sequences come from a female donor in good health, enrolled as a control in a pregnancy study.

The chain recombines TRBV11-3 with TRBJ2-7; TRBD1 is a possible D gene (5 bases). V lost 1 base and J lost 3, with 7 bases in between. This CDR3 has 13 amino acids. Germline loops: CDR1 SGHNT, CDR2 YENEEA. The CDR3, as DNA: TGTGCCAGCAGCTTAGGACAGCTCTACGAGCAGTACTTC. Translation gives CASSLGQLYEQYF.

This chain connects TRBV4-2 to TRBJ1-2; maybe TRBD1 (6 bases). V was shortened by 0 bases and J by 7 bases, with 18 bases between the two germline ends. Germline CDR1 LGHNA, CDR2 YNFKEQ. The CDR3 covers 16 residues. As DNA, the CDR3 is TGTGCCAGCAGCCAAGATGAACTCGGCCTAGGGGGTGGCTACACCTTC. Protein product: CASSQDELGLGGGYTF.

This chain connects TRBV9 to TRBJ1-4, with a possible D match to TRBD1 (6 bases). Trimming stripped 3 bases from V and 3 bases from J, with 21 bases between. CDR1 and CDR2 (germline): SGDLS, YYNGEE. The CDR3 length is 18 residues. The CDR3 sequence: CASSGKQGRIGANEKLFF. CDR3 sequence (DNA): TGTGCCAGCAGCGGGAAACAGGGAAGGATTGGGGCTAATGAAAAACTGTTTTTT.

This clone was picked up one time. CDR3 in amino acids: CASSLGSSYNSPLHF. Here the CDR3 DNA reads TGTGCCAGCAGCTTGGGGAGCTCCTATAATTCACCCCTCCACTTT. The chain has TRBV5-6 and TRBJ1-6; D is unclear. The germline CDR1 and CDR2 sequences are SGHDT and YYEEEE. The CDR3 extends over 15 amino acids. Trimming removed 0 bases at V and 0 bases at J, with 4 bases between.

This chain connects TRBV4-3 to TRBJ2-7; TRBD2 matches at 7 bases. The germline V gene encodes CDR1 LGHNA and CDR2 YSLEER. Unmatched junction bases numbered 7, after V lost 1 base and J lost 1 base. The CDR3 runs 16 residues. CDR3 amino acids: CASSQVVGGGSYEQYF. The CDR3 DNA sequence: TGCGCCAGCAGCCAAGTGGTGGGGGGGGGATCCTACGAGCAGTACTTC.

This clone was seen a handful of times. The rearrangement uses TRBV15 and TRBJ1-2, with D possibly TRBD1 on 6 matching bases. CDR1 is LNHNV, CDR2 YYDKDF, per germline (reference sequence). V was pared by 1 base and J by 6 bases, with 9 bases between. The CDR3 runs to 13 residues. CDR3 region: CATSRARQDGYTF. CDR3 nucleotides: TGTGCCACCAGCAGAGCTCGACAGGATGGCTACACCTTC.

V usage is TRBV10-3 and J usage is TRBJ2-3; tentatively, D is TRBD1 (5 bases). The CDR3 loop spans 14 amino acids. Trimming stripped 5 bases from V and 0 bases from J, with 9 bases between. The germline gives CDR1 ENHRY, CDR2 SYGVKD. CDR3 in amino acids: CAISNRPSTDTQYF. The CDR3 DNA reads TGTGCCATCAGTAACAGGCCTAGCACAGATACGCAGTATTTT.

This clone was observed a few times. The J gene is TRBJ2-5, the V gene TRBV11-2, with 13 bases fitting TRBD2. In germline, CDR1 is SGHAT, CDR2 FQNNGV. The CDR3 loop spans 15 amino acids. V lost 8 bases and J lost 5; bases outside the gene matches: 8. This chain's CDR3 is CASGFTSGGAETQYF. The CDR3 nucleotides are TGTGCCAGCGGATTTACTAGCGGGGGGGCTGAGACCCAGTACTTC.

The chain links TRBV25-1 to TRBJ1-1; D is perhaps TRBD1 (6 bases). CDR1 and CDR2 from the germline V gene are MGHDK and SYGVNS. Trimming took 4 bases from V and 1 from J, leaving 10 bases between them. The CDR3 sequence is 14 residues long. The CDR3 spells CASSATGSNTEAFF. CDR3 DNA: TGTGCCAGCAGTGCAACAGGGTCGAACACTGAAGCTTTCTTT.

DNA of the CDR3: TGTGCCAGCAGGTCGGAGGCCGCGGGGGAAGCCTACGAGCAGTACTTC. Protein: CASRSEAAGEAYEQYF. The V call is TRBV28, the J call TRBJ2-7, with 7 positions matching TRBD2. The germline gives CDR1 MDHEN, CDR2 SYDVKM. The CDR3 is made up of 16 amino acids. V lost 6 bases, J lost 2 bases, and 13 bases stayed unmatched.

The gene calls are TRBV18 and TRBJ2-7, with D possibly being TRBD2 (5 bases). V lost 5 bases and J 0 bases, leaving 20 bases between the germline ends. The length of the CDR3 is 17 residues. Germline loops: CDR1 KGHSH, CDR2 LQKENI. The CDR3 region has the DNA TGTGCCAGCTCAGCCGGCGAAACGGGGAGCGGCTCCTACGAGCAGTACTTC. Translating it yields CASSAGETGSGSYEQYF.

The chain carries TRBV6-5 and TRBJ1-1; the D gene is possibly TRBD1 (5 bases). Trimming left V 5 bases short and J 7 bases short, with 17 bases between. CDR1 is MNHEY and CDR2 is SVGAGI in the germline V gene. CDR3 size: 14 residues. The CDR3 spells CASSAWGGVDEAFF. The CDR3 DNA reads TGTGCCAGCAGTGCGTGGGGGGGGGTGGATGAAGCTTTCTTT.

The gene calls are TRBV18 and TRBJ2-7; 7 positions match TRBD1. The V gene's germline CDR1 is KGHSH and CDR2 LQKENI. The CDR3 consists of 15 residues. Trimming removed 6 bases from V and 0 bases from J; junction bases left unmatched: 8. CDR3 sequence: CASSPTGISSYEQYF. The CDR3 region has the DNA TGTGCCAGCTCCCCGACAGGGATTAGCTCCTACGAGCAGTACTTC.

The rearrangement uses TRBV28 and TRBJ1-2; 9 nucleotides align to TRBD1. The germline V gene encodes CDR1 MDHEN and CDR2 SYDVKM. V was clipped by 5 bases and J by 5 bases; unmatched bases: 12. The CDR3 sequence is 16 residues long. The CDR3 coding sequence is TGTGCCAGCAGTCTCACATCGGGACAGGGACTTTATGGCTACACCTTC. This sequence encodes CASSLTSGQGLYGYTF.

V and J are TRBV5-4 and TRBJ2-1; 9 nucleotides line up with TRBD1. CDR1 and CDR2 (germline): SGHNT, YYREEE (reference sequence). CDR3 size: 14 residues. With V trimmed by 2 bases and J by 8 bases, 5 bases remained unmatched. The CDR3 nucleotides are TGTGCCAGCAGCTTTCGAACAGGGGGCGATGAGCAGTTCTTC. This gives the protein CASSFRTGGDEQFF.

This rearrangement joins TRBV5-7 to TRBJ1-6; TRBD1 agrees at 7 bases. TRBV5-7 is labeled an ORF, and its function is uncertain. V gave up 6 bases and J gave up 7 bases; unmatched junction bases: 10. This CDR3 is 15 amino acids long. The CDR3, as DNA: TGTGCCAGCATGGTGGCACAGGGGAACAATTCACCCCTCCACTTT. Protein sequence: CASMVAQGNNSPLHF.

This rearrangement joins TRBV7-9 to TRBJ2-5; 9 bases are shared with TRBD1. CDR3 length equals 15 residues. The V and J ends lost 7 bases and 1 base, in that order; junction bases with no gene match: 7. CDR1 and CDR2 from the germline V gene are SEHNR and FQNEAQ (reference sequence). The chain's CDR3 is CASTGQGIIQETQYF. For the CDR3, the DNA is TGTGCCAGCACGGGACAGGGAATTATCCAAGAGACCCAGTACTTC.

In regard to this clone: A read error may produce the germline difference seen at one junction end. The sample has other DNA sequences that encode this CDR3 too. The chain employs TRBV5-1 and TRBJ2-5; D call uncertain. Germline CDR1 is SGHRS and CDR2 is YFSETQ. The CDR3 totals 15 residues. This CDR3 reads CASSKTAGYQETQYF. In DNA form, the CDR3 reads TGTGCCAGCAGCAAGACCGCAGGATACCAAGAGACCCAGTACTTC.

The J gene is TRBJ1-6, the V gene TRBV9; D gene ambiguous. Germline V gene data show CDR1 as SGDLS and CDR2 as YYNGEE. The length of the CDR3 is 14 residues. Trimming stripped 2 bases from V and 8 bases from J, with 11 bases between. In DNA, the CDR3 is TGTGCCAGCAGCGTTCGGGGAGAGCATTCACCCCTCCACTTT. It encodes CASSVRGEHSPLHF.